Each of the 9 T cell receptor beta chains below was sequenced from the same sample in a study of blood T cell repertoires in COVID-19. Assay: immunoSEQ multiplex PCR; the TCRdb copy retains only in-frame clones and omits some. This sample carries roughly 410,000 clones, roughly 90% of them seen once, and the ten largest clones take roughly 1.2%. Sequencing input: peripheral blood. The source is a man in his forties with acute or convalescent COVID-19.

CDR3: CASSYSQGSPPGELFF. CDR3 in DNA: TGTGCCAGCAGTTACTCGCAGGGGTCCCCCCCCGGGGAGCTGTTTTTT. V is TRBV6-2 or TRBV6-3 and J is TRBJ2-2; tentatively, D is TRBD1 (6 bases). V was shortened by 0 bases and J by 6 bases, with 14 bases between the two germline ends. There are 16 residues in the CDR3. From germline, CDR1 is MNHEY and CDR2 SVGEGT.

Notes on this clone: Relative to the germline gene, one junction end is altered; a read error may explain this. CDR3 amino acids: CASSLGGTGRNEQFF. The CDR3 coding sequence is TGTGCTAGCAGCTTAGGAGGGACAGGGAGGAATGAGCAGTTCTTC. The chain employs TRBV7-7 and TRBJ2-1; 9 positions match TRBD1. Germline V gene lookup returns CDR1 SSHAT and CDR2 FNYEAQ (reference sequence). This CDR3 is 15 amino acids long.

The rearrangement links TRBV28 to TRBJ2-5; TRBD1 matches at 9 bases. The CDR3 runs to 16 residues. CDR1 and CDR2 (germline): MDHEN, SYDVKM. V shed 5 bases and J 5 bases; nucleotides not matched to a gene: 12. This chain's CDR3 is CASSKRDRAIVETQYF. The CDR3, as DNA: TGTGCCAGCAGTAAAAGGGACAGGGCCATAGTGGAGACCCAGTACTTC.

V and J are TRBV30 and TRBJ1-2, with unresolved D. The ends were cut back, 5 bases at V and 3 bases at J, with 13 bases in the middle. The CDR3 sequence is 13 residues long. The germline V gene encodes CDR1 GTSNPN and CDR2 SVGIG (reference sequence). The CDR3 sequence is CAWSGNNDYGYTF. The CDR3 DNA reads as TGTGCCTGGTCAGGAAACAATGACTATGGCTACACCTTC.

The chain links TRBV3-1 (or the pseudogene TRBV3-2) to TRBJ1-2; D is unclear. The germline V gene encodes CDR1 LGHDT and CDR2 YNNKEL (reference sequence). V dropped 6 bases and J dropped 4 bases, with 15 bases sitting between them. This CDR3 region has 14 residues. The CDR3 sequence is CASSFTTGFYGYTF. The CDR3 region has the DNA TGTGCCAGCAGTTTCACGACGGGGTTCTATGGCTACACCTTC.

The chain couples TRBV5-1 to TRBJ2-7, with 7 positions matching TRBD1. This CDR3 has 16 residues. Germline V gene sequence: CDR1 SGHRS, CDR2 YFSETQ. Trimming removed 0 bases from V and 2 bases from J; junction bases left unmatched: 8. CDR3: CASSLAPRQGPYEQYF. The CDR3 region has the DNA TGCGCCAGCAGCTTGGCCCCGAGACAGGGACCCTACGAGCAGTACTTC.

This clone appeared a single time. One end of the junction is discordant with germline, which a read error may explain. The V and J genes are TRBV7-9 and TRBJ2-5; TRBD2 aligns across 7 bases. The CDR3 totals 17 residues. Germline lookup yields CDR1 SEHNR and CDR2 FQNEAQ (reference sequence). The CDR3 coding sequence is TGTGCCAGCAGTTTAGGCTTAAGGGACTATTTGCTAGGGACCCAGTACTTC. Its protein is CASSLGLRDYLLGTQYF.

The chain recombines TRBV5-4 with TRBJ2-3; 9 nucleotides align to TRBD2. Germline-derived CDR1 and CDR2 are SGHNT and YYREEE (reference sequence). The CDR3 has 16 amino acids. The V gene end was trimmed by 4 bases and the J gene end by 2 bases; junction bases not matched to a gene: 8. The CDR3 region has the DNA TGTGCCAGCAGCCAAGGCGGGGGGGTGGTCACAGATACGCAGTATTTT. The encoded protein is CASSQGGGVVTDTQYF.

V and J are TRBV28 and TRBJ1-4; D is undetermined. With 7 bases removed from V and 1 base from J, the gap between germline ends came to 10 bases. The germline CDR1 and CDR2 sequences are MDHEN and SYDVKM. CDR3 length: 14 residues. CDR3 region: CASTPSGTNEKLFF. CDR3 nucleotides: TGTGCCAGCACCCCCTCCGGAACTAATGAAAAACTGTTTTTT.